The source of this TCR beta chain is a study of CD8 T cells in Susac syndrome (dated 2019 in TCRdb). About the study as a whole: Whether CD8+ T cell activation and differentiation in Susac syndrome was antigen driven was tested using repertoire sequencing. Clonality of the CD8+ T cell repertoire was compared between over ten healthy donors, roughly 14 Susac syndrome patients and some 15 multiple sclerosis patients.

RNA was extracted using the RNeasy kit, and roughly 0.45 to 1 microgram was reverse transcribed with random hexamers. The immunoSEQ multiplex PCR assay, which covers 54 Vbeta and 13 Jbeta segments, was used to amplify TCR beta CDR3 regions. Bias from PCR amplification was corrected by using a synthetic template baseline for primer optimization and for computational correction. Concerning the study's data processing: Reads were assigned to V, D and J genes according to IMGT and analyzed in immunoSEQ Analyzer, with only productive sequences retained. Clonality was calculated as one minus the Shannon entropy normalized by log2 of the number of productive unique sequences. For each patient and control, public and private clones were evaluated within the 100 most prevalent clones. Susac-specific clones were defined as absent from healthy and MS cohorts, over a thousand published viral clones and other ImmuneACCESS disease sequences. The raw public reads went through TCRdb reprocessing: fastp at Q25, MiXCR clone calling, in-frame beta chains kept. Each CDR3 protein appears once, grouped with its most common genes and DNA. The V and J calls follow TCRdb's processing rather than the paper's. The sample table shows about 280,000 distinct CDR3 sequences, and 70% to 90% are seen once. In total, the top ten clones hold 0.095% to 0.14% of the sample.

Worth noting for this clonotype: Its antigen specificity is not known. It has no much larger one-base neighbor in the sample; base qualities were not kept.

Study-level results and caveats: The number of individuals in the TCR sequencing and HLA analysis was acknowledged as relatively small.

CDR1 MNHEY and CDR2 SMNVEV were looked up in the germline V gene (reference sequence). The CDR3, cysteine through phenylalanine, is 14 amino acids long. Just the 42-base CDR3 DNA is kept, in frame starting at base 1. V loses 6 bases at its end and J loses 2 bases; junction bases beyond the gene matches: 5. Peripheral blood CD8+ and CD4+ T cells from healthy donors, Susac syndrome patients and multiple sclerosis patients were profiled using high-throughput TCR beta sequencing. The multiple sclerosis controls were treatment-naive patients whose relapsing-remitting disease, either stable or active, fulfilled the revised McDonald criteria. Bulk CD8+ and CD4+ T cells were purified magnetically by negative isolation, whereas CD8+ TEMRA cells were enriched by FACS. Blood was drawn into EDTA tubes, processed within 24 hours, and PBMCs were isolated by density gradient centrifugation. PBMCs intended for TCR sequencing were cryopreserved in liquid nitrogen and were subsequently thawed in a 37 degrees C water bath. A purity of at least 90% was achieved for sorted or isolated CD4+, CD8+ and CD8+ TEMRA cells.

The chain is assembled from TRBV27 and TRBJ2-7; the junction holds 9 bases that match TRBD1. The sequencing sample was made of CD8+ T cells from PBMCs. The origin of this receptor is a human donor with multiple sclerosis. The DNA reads TGTGCCAGCAGCCTCGGGACAGGGCCCTACGAGCAGTACTTC. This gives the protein CASSLGTGPYEQYF.